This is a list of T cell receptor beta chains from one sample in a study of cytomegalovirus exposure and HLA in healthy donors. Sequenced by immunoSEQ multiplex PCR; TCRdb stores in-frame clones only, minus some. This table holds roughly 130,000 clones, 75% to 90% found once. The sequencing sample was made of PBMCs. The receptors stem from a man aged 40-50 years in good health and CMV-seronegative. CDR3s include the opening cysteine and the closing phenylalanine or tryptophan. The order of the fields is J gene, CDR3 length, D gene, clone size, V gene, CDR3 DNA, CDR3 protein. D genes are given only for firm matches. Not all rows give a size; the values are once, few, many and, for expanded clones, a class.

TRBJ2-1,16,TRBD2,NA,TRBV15,TGTGCCACCAGCAGAGATCTTCTGGCGGGGGGCTATGAGCAGTTCTTC,CATSRDLLAGGYEQFF
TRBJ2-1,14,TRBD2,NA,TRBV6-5,TGTGCCAGCAGCCGCCTAGCGGGAGGGTATGAGCAGTTCTTC,CASSRLAGGYEQFF
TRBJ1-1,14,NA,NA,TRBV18,TGTGCCAGCTCACTTAGTCCGGGGAGCACTGAAGCTTTCTTT,CASSLSPGSTEAFF
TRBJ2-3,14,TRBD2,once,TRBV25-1,TGTGCCAGCAGTGAACGGGAGGGGAAAGATACGCAGTATTTT,CASSEREGKDTQYF
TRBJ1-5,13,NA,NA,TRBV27,TGTGCCAGCAGTTTACAGGCTCGGCAGCCCCAGCATTTT,CASSLQARQPQHF
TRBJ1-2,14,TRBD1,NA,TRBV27,TGTGCCAGCAGTCCAGGACAGGGAAGGTATGGCTACACCTTC,CASSPGQGRYGYTF
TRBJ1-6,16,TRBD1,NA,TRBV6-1,TGTGCCAGCAGTGGGGGACAGGGATCCTATAATTCACCCCTCCACTTT,CASSGGQGSYNSPLHF
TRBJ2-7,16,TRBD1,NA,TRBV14,TGTGCCAGCAGCCTCCTAAGGACAGGGAGTCCCTACGAGCAGTACTTC,CASSLLRTGSPYEQYF
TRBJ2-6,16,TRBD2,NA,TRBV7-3,TGTGCCAGCAGCCCTCGGGGAGGGGCTGGGGCCAACGTCCTGACTTTC,CASSPRGGAGANVLTF
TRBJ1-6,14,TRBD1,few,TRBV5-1,TGCGCCAGCAGCCCAGGGACAGAGAATTCACCCCTCCACTTT,CASSPGTENSPLHF
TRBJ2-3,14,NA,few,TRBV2,TGTGCCAGCAGGGAACAGTCTAGCACAGATACGCAGTATTTT,CASREQSSTDTQYF
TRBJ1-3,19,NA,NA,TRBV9,TGTGCCAGCAGCTCTCCCGTTGCAGGGTATCGTGGAGTTGGAAACACCATATATTTT,CASSSPVAGYRGVGNTIYF
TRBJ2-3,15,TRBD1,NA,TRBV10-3,TGTGCCATCGGACAGGGTTTATCTAGCACAGATACGCAGTATTTT,CAIGQGLSSTDTQYF
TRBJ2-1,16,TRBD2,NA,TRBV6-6,TGTGCCAGCCAAGGACTAGCGGGAGGACCCTACAATGAGCAGTTCTTC,CASQGLAGGPYNEQFF
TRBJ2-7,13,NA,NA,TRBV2,TGTGCCAGCAGGGGGACGGGGGAGGACGAGCAGTACTTC,CASRGTGEDEQYF
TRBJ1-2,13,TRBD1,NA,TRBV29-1,TGCAGCGTTGGGCAGGGGGCCTTCTATGGCTACACCTTC,CSVGQGAFYGYTF
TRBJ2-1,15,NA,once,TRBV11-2,TGTGCCAGCAGTAGGACTTATAACTCCTACAATGAGCAGTTCTTC,CASSRTYNSYNEQFF
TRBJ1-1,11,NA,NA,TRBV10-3,TGTGCCATCAGTGCAGGCCTCGAAGCTTTCTTT,CAISAGLEAFF
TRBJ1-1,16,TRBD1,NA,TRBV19,TGTGCCAGTAGTCTCAGGACAGGGGCGGCGAACACTGAAGCTTTCTTT,CASSLRTGAANTEAFF